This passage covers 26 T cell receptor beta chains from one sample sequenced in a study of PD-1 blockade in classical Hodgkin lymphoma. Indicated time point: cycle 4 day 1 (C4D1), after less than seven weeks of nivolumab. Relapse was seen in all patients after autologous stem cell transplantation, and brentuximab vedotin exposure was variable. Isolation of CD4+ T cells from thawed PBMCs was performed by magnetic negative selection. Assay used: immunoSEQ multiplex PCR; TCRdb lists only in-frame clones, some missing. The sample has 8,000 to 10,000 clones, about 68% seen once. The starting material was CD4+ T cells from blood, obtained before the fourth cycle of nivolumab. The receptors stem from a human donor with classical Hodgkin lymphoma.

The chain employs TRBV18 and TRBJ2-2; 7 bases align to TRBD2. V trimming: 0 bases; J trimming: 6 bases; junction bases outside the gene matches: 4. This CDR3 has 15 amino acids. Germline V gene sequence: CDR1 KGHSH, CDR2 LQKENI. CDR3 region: CASSPPGLQSGELFF. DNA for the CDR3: TGTGCCAGCTCACCACCGGGACTACAATCCGGGGAGCTGTTTTTT.

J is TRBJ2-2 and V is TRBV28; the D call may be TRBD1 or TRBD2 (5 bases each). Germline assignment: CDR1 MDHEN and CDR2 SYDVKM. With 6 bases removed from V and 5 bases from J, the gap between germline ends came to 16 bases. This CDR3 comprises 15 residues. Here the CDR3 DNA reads TGTGCCAGCAGAATTCCCGGGACCCTAACCGGGGAGCTGTTTTTT. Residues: CASRIPGTLTGELFF. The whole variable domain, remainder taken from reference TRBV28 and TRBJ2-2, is DVKVTQSSRYLVKRTGEKVFLECVQDMDHENMFWYRQDPGLGLRLIYFSYDVKMKEKGDIPEGYSVSREKKERFSLILESASTNQTSMYLCASRIPGTLTGELFFGEGSRLTVL.

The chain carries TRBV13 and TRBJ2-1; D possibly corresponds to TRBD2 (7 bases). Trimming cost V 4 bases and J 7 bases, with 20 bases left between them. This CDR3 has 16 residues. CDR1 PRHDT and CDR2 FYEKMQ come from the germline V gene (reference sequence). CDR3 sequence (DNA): TGTGCCAGCAGCTATAGCTACGGGGGGCCGTGGAATGAGCAGTTCTTC. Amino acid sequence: CASSYSYGGPWNEQFF.

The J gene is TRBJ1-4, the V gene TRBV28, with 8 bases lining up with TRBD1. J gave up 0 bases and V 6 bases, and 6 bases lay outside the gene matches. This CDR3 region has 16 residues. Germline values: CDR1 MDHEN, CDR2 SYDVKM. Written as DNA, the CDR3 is TGTGCCAGCAGCGCGGGGACAGGCACAACTAATGAAAAACTGTTTTTT. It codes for CASSAGTGTTNEKLFF.

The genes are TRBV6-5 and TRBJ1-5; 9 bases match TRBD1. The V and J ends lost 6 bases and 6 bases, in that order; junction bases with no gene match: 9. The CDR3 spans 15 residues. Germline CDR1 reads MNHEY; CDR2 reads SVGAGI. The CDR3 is CASSRGQGGGQPQHF. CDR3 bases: TGTGCCAGCAGCCGGGGACAGGGAGGGGGTCAGCCCCAGCATTTT.

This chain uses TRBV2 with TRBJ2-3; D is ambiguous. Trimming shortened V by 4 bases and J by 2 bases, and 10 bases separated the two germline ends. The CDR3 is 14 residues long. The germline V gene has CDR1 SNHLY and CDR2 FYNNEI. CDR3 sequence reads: CASSVAGVTDTQYF. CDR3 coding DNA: TGTGCCAGCAGTGTTGCAGGCGTCACAGATACGCAGTATTTT.

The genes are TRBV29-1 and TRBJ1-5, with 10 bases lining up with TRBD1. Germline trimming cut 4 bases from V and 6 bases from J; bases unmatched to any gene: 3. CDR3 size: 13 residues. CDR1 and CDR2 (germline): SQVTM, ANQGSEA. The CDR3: CSVGGQGRQPQHF. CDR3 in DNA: TGCAGCGTTGGGGGACAGGGGCGTCAGCCCCAGCATTTT.

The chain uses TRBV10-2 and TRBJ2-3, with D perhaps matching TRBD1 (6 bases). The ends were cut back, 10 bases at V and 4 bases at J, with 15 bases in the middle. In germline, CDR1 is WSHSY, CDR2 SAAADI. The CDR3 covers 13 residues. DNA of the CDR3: TGCGCCACCCAGGGGATAGTCTCAGATACGCAGTATTTT. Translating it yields CATQGIVSDTQYF.

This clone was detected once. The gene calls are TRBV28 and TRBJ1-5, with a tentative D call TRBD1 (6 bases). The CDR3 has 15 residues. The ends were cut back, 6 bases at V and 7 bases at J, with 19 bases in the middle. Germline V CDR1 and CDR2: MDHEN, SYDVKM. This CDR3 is CASRRGGGTGQPQHF. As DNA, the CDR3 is TGTGCCAGCAGACGGGGAGGGGGTACAGGACAGCCCCAGCATTTT. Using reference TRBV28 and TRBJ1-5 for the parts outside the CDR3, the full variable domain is DVKVTQSSRYLVKRTGEKVFLECVQDMDHENMFWYRQDPGLGLRLIYFSYDVKMKEKGDIPEGYSVSREKKERFSLILESASTNQTSMYLCASRRGGGTGQPQHFGDGTRLSIL.

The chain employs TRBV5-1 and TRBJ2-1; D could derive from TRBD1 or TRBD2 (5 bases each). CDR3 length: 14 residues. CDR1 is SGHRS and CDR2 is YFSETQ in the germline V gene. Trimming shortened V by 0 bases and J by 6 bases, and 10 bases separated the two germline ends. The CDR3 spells CASSLGAGSNEQFF. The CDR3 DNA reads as TGCGCCAGCAGCTTGGGGGCAGGGAGCAATGAGCAGTTCTTC.

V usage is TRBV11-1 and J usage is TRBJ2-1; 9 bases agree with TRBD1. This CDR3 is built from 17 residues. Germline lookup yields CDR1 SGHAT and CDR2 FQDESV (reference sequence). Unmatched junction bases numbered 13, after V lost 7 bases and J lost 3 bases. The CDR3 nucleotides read TGTGCCAGCACCTCACGCGGGGGACAGGGAAACTACAATGAGCAGTTCTTC. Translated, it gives CASTSRGGQGNYNEQFF.

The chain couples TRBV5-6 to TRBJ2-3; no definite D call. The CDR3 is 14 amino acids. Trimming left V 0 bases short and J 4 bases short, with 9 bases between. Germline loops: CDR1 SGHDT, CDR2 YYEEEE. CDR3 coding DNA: TGTGCCAGCAGCTTGGGACCCCGAGCAGATACGCAGTATTTT. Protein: CASSLGPRADTQYF.

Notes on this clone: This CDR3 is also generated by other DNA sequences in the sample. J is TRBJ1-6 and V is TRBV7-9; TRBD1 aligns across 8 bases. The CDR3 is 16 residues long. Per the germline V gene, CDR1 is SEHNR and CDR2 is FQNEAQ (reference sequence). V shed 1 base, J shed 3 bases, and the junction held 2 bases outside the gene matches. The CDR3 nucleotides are TGTGCCAGCAGCTTAGGACAGGGGTTCTATAATTCACCCCTCCACTTT. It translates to CASSLGQGFYNSPLHF.

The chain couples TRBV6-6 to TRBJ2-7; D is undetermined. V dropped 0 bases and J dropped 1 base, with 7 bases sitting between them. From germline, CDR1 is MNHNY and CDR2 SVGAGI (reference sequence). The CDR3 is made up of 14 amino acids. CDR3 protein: CASSYSQESYEQYV. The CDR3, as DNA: TGTGCCAGCAGTTACTCGCAGGAGTCCTACGAGCAGTACGTC.

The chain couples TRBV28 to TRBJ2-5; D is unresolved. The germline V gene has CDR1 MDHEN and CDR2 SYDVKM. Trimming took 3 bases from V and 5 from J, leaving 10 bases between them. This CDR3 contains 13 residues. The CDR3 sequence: CASSLWSSETQYF. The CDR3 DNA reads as TGTGCCAGCAGTTTGTGGAGTTCGGAGACCCAGTACTTC.

The CDR3 DNA reads as TGTGCCACCCATGAAGCGAATCAGCCCCAGCATTTT. Protein product: CATHEANQPQHF. The chain joins TRBV6-5 to TRBJ1-5; D gene unclear. Trimming removed 10 bases from V and 4 bases from J, with 11 bases in between. The CDR3 is 12 amino acids. CDR1 and CDR2 from the germline V gene are MNHEY and SVGAGI.

The DNA for the CDR3 is TGTGCCTGGGGGAAGGCCCGGGGAAGGACCCAGTACTTC. Residues: CAWGKARGRTQYF. The V gene is TRBV30, the J gene TRBJ2-5, with D perhaps matching TRBD2 (5 bases). Germline CDR1 reads GTSNPN; CDR2 reads SVGIG (reference sequence). The CDR3 runs to 13 residues. V was pared by 5 bases and J by 7 bases, with 17 bases between. Filled out from reference TRBV30 and TRBJ2-5, the complete variable domain reads SQTIHQWPATLVQPVGSPLSLECTVEGTSNPNLYWYRQAAGRGLQLLFYSVGIGQISSEVPQNLSASRPQDRQFILSSKKLLLSDSGFYLCAWGKARGRTQYFGPGTRLLVL.

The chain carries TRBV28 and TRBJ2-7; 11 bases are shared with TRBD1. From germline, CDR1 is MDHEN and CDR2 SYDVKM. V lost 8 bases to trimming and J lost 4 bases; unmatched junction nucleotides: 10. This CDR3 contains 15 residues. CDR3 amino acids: CASGGQGAGFYEQYF. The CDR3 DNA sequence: TGTGCCAGCGGAGGACAGGGGGCGGGGTTTTACGAGCAGTACTTC.

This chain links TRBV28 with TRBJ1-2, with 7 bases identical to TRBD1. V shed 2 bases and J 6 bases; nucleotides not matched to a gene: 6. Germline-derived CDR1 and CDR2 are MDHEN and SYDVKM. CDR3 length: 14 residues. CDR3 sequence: CASSLDRDIHGYTF. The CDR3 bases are TGTGCCAGCAGTTTAGACAGGGATATCCATGGCTACACCTTC.

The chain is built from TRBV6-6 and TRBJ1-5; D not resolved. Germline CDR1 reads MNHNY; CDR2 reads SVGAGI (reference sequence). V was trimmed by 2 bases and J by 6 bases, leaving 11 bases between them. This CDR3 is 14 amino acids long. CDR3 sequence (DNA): TGTGCCAGCAGTTACGTCTTGGGCGGTCAGCCCCAGCATTTT. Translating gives CASSYVLGGQPQHF.

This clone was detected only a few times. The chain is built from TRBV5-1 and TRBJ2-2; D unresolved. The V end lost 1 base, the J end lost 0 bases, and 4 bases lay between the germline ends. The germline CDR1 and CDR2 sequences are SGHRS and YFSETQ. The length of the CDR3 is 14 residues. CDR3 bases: TGCGCCAGCAGCTTGCCTCCGAACACCGGGGAGCTGTTTTTT. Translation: CASSLPPNTGELFF. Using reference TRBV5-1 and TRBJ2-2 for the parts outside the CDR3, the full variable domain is KAGVTQTPRYLIKTRGQQVTLSCSPISGHRSVSWYQQTPGQGLQFLFEYFSETQRNKGNFPGRFSGRQFSNSRSEMNVSTLELGDSALYLCASSLPPNTGELFFGEGSRLTVL.

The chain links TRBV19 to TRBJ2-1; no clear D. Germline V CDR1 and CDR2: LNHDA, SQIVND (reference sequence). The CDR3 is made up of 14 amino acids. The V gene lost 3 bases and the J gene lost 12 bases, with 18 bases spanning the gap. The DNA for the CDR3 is TGTGCCAGTAGTATTACCCCCTGGTCGTTCTCGCAGTTCTTC. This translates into CASSITPWSFSQFF.

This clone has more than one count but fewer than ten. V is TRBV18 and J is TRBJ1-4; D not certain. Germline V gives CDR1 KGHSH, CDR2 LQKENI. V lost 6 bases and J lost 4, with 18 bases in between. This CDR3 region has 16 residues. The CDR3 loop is CASSLMLGRYNEKLFF. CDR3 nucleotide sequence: TGTGCCAGCTCTCTCATGTTGGGCAGATATAATGAAAAACTGTTTTTT.

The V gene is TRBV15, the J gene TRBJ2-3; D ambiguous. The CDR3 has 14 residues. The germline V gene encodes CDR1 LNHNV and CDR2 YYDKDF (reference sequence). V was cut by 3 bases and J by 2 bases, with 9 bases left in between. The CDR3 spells CATSSLILTDTQYF. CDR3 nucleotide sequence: TGTGCCACCAGCAGCCTCATCCTCACAGATACGCAGTATTTT.

The DNA of the CDR3 is TGCGCCAGCAGCTTGATGGCCGGGAGGAACACCGGGGAGCTGTTTTTT. It codes for CASSLMAGRNTGELFF. This sequence joins TRBV5-1 and TRBJ2-2, with D tentatively TRBD2 (6 bases). The germline V gene has CDR1 SGHRS and CDR2 YFSETQ. The CDR3 loop spans 16 amino acids. The V and J ends lost 1 base and 1 base respectively, with 11 bases between them.

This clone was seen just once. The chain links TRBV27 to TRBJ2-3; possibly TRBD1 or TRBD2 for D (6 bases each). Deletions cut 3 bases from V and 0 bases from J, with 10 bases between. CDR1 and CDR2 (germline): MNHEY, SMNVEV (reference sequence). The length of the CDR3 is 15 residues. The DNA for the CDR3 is TGTGCCAGCAGTTTCAGGGGACTTAGCACAGATACGCAGTATTTT. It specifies CASSFRGLSTDTQYF.